Each of the 10 T cell receptor beta chains below was sequenced from the same sample in a study of glioma-infiltrating T cells. Amplification of TCR alpha and beta CDR3 regions from RNA used iRepertoire nested multiplex PCR. TCRdb called the multiplex PCR reads again in MiXCR, with one record for every CDR3 protein. This table holds fewer than 90,000 distinct CDR3 sequences, about 23% found once. Sequencing was performed on glioma tissue, nonneoplastic brain tissue, or PBMCs (not recorded which). These receptors originate from a human donor with low-grade glioma or glioblastoma, undergoing nonglioma brain surgery, or in good health (not recorded which).

Comment on this clonotype: A read error is possible here, since a much larger clone lies one base away. The chain employs TRBV29-1 and TRBJ2-1; 10 bases fit TRBD1. CDR1 SQVTM and CDR2 ANQGSEA come from the germline V gene. The CDR3 extends over 13 amino acids. The V gene end was trimmed by 3 bases and the J gene end by 10 bases; junction bases not matched to a gene: 6. The CDR3 region has the DNA TGCAGCGTTGAGACAGGGGGCATGTACGAGCAGTTCTTC. This codes for CSVETGGMYEQFF.

In this sample, this clonotype turned up many times. The V call is TRBV28, the J call TRBJ1-5; no clear D. V dropped 1 base and J dropped 0 bases, with 7 bases sitting between them. The CDR3 length is 15 residues. Germline CDR1 reads MDHEN; CDR2 reads SYDVKM. CDR3 bases: TGTGCCAGCAGTTTATTGAGGCATAGCAATCAGCCCCAGCATTTT. Translating it yields CASSLLRHSNQPQHF.

This clonotype was found many times. This chain joins TRBV29-1 and TRBJ2-2, with 10 bases aligning to TRBD2. Losses at the gene ends were 6 bases for V and 7 bases for J; bases not matched to a gene: 11. Germline V lookup: CDR1 SQVTM, CDR2 ANQGSEA. This CDR3 region has 15 residues. Here the CDR3 DNA reads TGCAGCGTGGGCCATCTAGCGGGAGCGGGCGGGGAGCTGTTTTTT. Its translation: CSVGHLAGAGGELFF.

At least ten counts were recorded for this clonotype. The V call is TRBV20-1, the J call TRBJ2-7; D is perhaps TRBD1 (5 bases). CDR1 and CDR2 from the germline V gene are DFQATT and SNEGSKA (reference sequence). The length of the CDR3 is 14 residues. V shed 0 bases and J shed 0 bases, with 9 bases lying between them. The CDR3 nucleotides are TGCAGTGCTAGAGATTACGACAGCTCCTACGAGCAGTACTTC. Translated: CSARDYDSSYEQYF.

In this sample, this clonotype turned up many times. The genes are TRBV20-1 and TRBJ2-3, with D unclear. Germline CDR1 and CDR2: DFQATT and SNEGSKA (reference sequence). V dropped 3 bases and J dropped 6 bases, with 22 bases sitting between them. This CDR3 is built from 16 residues. The CDR3 nucleotides read TGCAGTGCTAGTTTCGTGTGGCTTGGAAATGGGGATACGCAGTATTTT. Amino acids: CSASFVWLGNGDTQYF.

V usage is TRBV3-1 and J usage is TRBJ1-2; maybe TRBD1 (5 bases). Germline V gives CDR1 LGHDT, CDR2 YNNKEL (reference sequence). The CDR3 covers 15 residues. Deletions cut 0 bases from V and 8 bases from J, with 16 bases between. The CDR3 loop reads CASSQEVSGREGYTF. The CDR3 DNA is TGTGCCAGCAGCCAAGAAGTCTCAGGGCGGGAGGGCTACACCTTC. Full variable domain (outside the CDR3, taken from reference TRBV3-1 and TRBJ1-2): DTAVSQTPKYLVTQMGNDKSIKCEQNLGHDTMYWYKQDSKKFLKIMFSYNNKELIINETVPNRFSPKSPDKAHLNLHINSLELGDSAVYFCASSQEVSGREGYTFGSGTRLTVV.

Ten or more counts support this clonotype. This sequence joins TRBV7-9 and TRBJ2-3; 8 nucleotides align to TRBD1. This CDR3 is built from 15 residues. Trimming cost V 4 bases and J 0 bases; bases outside gene matches: 3. In germline, CDR1 is SEHNR, CDR2 FQNEAQ (reference sequence). Written as DNA, the CDR3 is TGTGCCAGCAGCTCAGGGGGCCATAGCACAGATACGCAGTATTTT. This translates into CASSSGGHSTDTQYF.

This clonotype was recorded at least ten times. V and J are TRBV20-1 and TRBJ1-3, with D hard to call. V lost 2 bases and J lost 0, with 14 bases in between. The CDR3 is 16 amino acids. Per the germline V gene, CDR1 is DFQATT and CDR2 is SNEGSKA (reference sequence). Here the CDR3 DNA reads TGCAGTGCTAGACACCCGATGGTCGGCTCTGGAAACACCATATATTTT. Translating it yields CSARHPMVGSGNTIYF.

This clonotype was detected many times. The V and J genes are TRBV27 and TRBJ1-4; D might be TRBD1 (6 bases). Germline CDR1 is MNHEY and CDR2 is SMNVEV (reference sequence). The V and J ends lost 6 bases and 5 bases respectively, with 10 bases between them. There are 13 residues in the CDR3. As DNA, the CDR3 is TGTGCCAGCAGGGACAGTAGAAATGAAAAACTGTTTTTT. It is translated as CASRDSRNEKLFF.

The rearrangement joins TRBV5-1 to TRBJ2-6, with D perhaps given as TRBD1 or TRBD2 (5 bases each). Germline CDR1 reads SGHRS; CDR2 reads YFSETQ. V was trimmed by 1 base and J by 0 bases, leaving 8 bases between them. The CDR3 totals 16 residues. The CDR3 loop reads CASSLSGTSGANVLTF. In DNA form, the CDR3 reads TGCGCCAGCAGCTTGTCAGGGACCTCTGGGGCCAACGTCCTGACTTTC.